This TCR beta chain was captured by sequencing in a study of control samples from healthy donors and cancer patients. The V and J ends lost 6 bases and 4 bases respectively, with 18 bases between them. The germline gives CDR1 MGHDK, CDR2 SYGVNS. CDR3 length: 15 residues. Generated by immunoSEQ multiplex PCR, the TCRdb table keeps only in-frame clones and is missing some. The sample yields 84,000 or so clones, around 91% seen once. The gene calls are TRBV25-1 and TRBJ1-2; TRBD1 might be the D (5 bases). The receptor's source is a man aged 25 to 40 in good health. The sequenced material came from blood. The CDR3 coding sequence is TGTGCCAGCAGCGCCGGGACGGATGCACTCTATGGCTACACCTTC. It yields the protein CASSAGTDALYGYTF.